Only a few counts were recorded for the clone carrying this T cell receptor beta chain. Here immunoSEQ multiplex PCR was the method, and the copy in TCRdb shows in-frame clones only, minus some. The data show some 150,000 clones, with 75% to 85% seen just once and 0.5% to 0.65% held by the top ten. The data originate from a study of blood T cell repertoires in COVID-19. This receptor was taken from a man between 60 and 75 years old with acute or convalescent COVID-19. Sequencing was done on a sample of peripheral blood.

Here the CDR3 reads CASSSLGTGGSYNSPLHF. Written as DNA, the CDR3 is TGCGCCAGCAGCTCCCTCGGGACAGGGGGCTCCTATAATTCACCCCTCCACTTT. The chain has TRBV5-1 and TRBJ1-6, with 11 nucleotides matching TRBD1. The CDR3 length is 18 residues. V lost 3 bases, J lost 0 bases, and 5 bases stayed unmatched. Germline V gene lookup returns CDR1 SGHRS and CDR2 YFSETQ.